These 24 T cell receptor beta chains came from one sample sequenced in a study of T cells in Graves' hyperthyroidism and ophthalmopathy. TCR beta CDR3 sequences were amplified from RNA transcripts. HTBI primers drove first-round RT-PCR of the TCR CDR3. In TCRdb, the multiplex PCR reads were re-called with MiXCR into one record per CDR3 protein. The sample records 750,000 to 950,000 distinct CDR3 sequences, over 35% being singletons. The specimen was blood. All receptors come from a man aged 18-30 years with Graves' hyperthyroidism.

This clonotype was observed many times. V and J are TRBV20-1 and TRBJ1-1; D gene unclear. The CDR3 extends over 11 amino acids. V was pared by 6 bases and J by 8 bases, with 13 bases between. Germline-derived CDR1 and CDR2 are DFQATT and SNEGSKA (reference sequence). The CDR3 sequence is CSAPQSVEAFF. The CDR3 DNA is TGCAGTGCCCCACAGAGTGTAGAAGCTTTCTTT.

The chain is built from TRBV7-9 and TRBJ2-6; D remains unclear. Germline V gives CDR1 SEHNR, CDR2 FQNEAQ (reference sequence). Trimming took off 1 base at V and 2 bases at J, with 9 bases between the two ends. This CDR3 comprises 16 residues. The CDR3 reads CASSLERAAGANVLTF. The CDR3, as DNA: TGTGCCAGCAGCTTAGAACGGGCTGCTGGGGCCAACGTCCTGACTTTC.

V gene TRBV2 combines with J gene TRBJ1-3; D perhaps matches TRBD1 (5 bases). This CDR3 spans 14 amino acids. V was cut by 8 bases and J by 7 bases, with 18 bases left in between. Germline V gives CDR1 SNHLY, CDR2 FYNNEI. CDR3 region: CASPYEGPGNTIYF. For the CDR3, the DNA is TGTGCCAGCCCCTACGAGGGGCCGGGGAACACCATATATTTT.

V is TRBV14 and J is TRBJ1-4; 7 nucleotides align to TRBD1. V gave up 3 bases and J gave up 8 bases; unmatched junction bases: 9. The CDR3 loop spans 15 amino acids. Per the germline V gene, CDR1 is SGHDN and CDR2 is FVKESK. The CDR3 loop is CASSHLQGSEEKLFF. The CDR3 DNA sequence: TGTGCCAGCAGCCACCTACAGGGGTCCGAAGAAAAACTGTTTTTT.

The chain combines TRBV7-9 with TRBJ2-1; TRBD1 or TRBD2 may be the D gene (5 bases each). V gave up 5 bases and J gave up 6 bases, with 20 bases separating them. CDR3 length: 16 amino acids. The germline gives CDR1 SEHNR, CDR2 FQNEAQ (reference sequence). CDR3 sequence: CASSLGIGTMGNEQFF. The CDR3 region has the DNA TGTGCCAGCAGCCTCGGGATTGGGACCATGGGCAATGAGCAGTTCTTC.

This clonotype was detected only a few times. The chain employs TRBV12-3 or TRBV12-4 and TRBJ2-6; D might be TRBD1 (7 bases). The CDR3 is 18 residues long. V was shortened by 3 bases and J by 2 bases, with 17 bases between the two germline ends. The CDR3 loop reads CASSFILEGAAGANVLTF. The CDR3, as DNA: TGTGCCAGCAGTTTTATTTTGGAGGGGGCAGCTGGGGCCAACGTCCTGACTTTC.

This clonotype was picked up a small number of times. The CDR3 DNA sequence: TGTGCCAGCAGCGTAGTTCAAGTGGTATCCTACGAGCAGTACTTC. It yields the protein CASSVVQVVSYEQYF. The chain joins TRBV9 to TRBJ2-7, with D uncertain. V lost 0 bases and J lost 1, with 11 bases in between. CDR3 size: 15 residues. Per germline, CDR1 SGDLS and CDR2 YYNGEE. Using reference TRBV9 and TRBJ2-7 for the parts outside the CDR3, the full variable domain is DSGVTQTPKHLITATGQRVTLRCSPRSGDLSVYWYQQSLDQGLQFLIQYYNGEERAKGNILERFSAQQFPDLHSELNLSSLELGDSALYFCASSVVQVVSYEQYFGPGTRLTVT.

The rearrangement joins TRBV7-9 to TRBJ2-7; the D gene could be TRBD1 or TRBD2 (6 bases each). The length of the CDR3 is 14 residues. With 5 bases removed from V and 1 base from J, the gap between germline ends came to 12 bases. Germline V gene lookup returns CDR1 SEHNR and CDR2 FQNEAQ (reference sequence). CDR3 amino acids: CASSRGTLSYEQYF. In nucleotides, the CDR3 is TGTGCCAGCAGCCGCGGGACACTTTCCTACGAGCAGTACTTC.

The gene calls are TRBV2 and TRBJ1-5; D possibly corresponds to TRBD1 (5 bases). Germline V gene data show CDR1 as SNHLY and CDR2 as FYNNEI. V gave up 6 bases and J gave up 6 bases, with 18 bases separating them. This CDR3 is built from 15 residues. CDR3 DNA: TGTGCCAGCAGCCCTATTGGGCAGGGTGGTCAGCCCCAGCATTTT. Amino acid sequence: CASSPIGQGGQPQHF.

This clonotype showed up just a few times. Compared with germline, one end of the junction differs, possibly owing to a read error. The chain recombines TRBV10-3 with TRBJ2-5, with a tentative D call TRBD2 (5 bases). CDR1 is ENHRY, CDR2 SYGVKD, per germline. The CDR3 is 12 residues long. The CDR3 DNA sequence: TGTGCCACCACGTTGGGAGAAGAGATCCAGTACTTC. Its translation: CATTLGEEIQYF.

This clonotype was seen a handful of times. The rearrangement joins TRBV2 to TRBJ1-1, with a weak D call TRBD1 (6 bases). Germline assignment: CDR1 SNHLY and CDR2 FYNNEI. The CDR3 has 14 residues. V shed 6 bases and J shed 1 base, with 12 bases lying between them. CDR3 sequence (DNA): TGTGCCAGCAGCAGGGACACCTGGAACACTGAAGCTTTCTTT. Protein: CASSRDTWNTEAFF.

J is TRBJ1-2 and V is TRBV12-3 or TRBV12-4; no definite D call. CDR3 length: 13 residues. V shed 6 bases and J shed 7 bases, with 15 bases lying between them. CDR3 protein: CASSPSPKGGYTF. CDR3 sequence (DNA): TGTGCCAGCAGCCCTAGCCCGAAAGGTGGCTACACCTTC.

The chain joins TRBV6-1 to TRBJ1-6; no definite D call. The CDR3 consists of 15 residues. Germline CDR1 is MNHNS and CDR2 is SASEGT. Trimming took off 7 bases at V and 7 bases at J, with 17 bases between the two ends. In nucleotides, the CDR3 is TGTGCCAGCAACTCGGGCGAAGAGGGCAATTCACCCCTCCACTTT. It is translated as CASNSGEEGNSPLHF.

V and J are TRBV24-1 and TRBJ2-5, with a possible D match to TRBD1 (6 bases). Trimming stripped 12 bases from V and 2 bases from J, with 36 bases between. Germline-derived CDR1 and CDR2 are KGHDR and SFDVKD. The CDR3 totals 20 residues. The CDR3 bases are TGTGCCCGGGTAGAATCTGCGGCACCAGTGATTTCGGACAGTCAAGAGACCCAGTACTTC. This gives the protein CARVESAAPVISDSQETQYF.

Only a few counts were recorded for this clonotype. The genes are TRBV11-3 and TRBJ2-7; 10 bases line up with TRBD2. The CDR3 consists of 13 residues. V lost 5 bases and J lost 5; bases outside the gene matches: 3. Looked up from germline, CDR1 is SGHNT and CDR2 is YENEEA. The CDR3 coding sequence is TGTGCCAGCAGCCCTAGCGGGAGCGACGAGCAGTACTTC. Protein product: CASSPSGSDEQYF.

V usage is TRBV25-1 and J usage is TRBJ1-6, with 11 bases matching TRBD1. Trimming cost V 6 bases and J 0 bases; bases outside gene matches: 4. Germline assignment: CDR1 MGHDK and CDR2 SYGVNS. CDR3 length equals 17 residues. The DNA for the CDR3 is TGTGCCAGCAGAGGACAGGGGGCGAGCTCCTATAATTCACCCCTCCACTTT. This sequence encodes CASRGQGASSYNSPLHF. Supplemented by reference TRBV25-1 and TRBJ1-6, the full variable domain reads EADIYQTPRYLVIGTGKKITLECSQTMGHDKMYWYQQDPGMELHLIHYSYGVNSTEKGDLSSESTVSRIRTEHFPLTLESARPSHTSQYLCASRGQGASSYNSPLHFGNGTRLTVT.

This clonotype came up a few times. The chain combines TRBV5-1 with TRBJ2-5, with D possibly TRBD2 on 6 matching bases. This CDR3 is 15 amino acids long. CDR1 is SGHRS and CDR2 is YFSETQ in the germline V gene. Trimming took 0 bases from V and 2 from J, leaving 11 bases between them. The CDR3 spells CASSLGQAGQETQYF. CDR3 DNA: TGCGCCAGCAGCTTGGGTCAAGCGGGTCAAGAGACCCAGTACTTC.

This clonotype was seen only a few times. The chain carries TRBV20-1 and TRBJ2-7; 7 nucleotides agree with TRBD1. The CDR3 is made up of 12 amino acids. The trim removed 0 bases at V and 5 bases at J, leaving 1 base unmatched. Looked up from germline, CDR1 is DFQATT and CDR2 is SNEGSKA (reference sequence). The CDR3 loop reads CSARDDRDEQYF. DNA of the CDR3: TGCAGTGCTAGAGATGACAGGGACGAGCAGTACTTC.

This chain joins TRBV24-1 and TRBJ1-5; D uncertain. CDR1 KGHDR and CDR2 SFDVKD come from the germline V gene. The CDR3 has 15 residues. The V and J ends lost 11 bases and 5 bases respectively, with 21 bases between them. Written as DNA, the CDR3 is TGTGCCAGCAGCTTCGCGGGGAGGGCCTATCAGCCCCAGCATTTT. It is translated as CASSFAGRAYQPQHF.

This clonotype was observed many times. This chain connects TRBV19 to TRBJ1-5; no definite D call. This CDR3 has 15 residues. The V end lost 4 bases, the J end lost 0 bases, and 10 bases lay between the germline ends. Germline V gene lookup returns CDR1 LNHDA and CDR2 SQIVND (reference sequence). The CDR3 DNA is TGTGCCAGTAGTAAGGCAGTCTATAGCAATCAGCCCCAGCATTTT. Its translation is CASSKAVYSNQPQHF.

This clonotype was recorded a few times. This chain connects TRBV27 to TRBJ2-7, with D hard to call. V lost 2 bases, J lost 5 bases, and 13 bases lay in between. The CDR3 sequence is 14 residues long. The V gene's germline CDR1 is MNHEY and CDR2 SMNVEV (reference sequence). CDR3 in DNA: TGTGCCAGCAGTTTAAAGGACGGTCCGCACGAGCAGTACTTC. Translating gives CASSLKDGPHEQYF.

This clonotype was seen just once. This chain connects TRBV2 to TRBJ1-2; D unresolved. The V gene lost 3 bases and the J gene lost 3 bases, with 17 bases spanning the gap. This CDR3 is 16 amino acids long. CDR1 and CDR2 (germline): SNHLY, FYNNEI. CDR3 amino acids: CASSDGPGGGDYGYTF. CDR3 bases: TGTGCCAGCAGTGACGGACCCGGCGGAGGTGACTATGGCTACACCTTC.

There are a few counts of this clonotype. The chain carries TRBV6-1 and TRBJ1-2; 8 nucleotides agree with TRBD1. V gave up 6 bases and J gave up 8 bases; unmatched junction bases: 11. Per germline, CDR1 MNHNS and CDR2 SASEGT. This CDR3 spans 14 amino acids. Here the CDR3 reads CASSVGQGGFGYTF. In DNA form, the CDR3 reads TGTGCCAGCAGCGTCGGACAGGGAGGTTTCGGCTACACCTTC.

The CDR3 sequence is CASGDRASPLHF. CDR3 DNA: TGTGCCAGCGGGGACAGGGCCTCACCCCTCCACTTT. The chain has TRBV2 and TRBJ1-6, with 9 bases that match TRBD1. Germline CDR1 reads SNHLY; CDR2 reads FYNNEI. The CDR3 covers 12 residues. V lost 8 bases, J lost 10 bases, and 3 bases stayed unmatched.